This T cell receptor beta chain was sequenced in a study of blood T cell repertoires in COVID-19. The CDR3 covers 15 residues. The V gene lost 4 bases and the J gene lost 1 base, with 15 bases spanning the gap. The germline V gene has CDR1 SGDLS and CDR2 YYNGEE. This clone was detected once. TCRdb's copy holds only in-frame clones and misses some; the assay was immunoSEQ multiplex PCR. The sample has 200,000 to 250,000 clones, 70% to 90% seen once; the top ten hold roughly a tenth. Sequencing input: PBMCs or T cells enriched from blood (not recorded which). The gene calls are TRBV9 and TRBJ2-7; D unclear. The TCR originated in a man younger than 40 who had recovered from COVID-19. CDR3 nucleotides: TGTGCCAGCAGCCCCCGAAGCATTTCGTCCTACGAGCAGTACTTC. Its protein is CASSPRSISSYEQYF.